Following are 21 T cell receptor beta chains from one sample sequenced in a study of T cells after yellow fever vaccination. TCRdb independently ran MiXCR on the 5' RACE reads; one entry per CDR3 protein. The sample contains 150,000 to 200,000 distinct CDR3 sequences, about 6% of which appear only once. Specimen: CD4+ T cells sorted from PBMCs, collected on the day of the first yellow fever vaccination. The receptor source for this set is a man between 18 and 35 years old who received the YFV17D yellow fever vaccine.

The V and J genes are TRBV5-4 and TRBJ2-5; 7 bases are a match to TRBD2. The germline V gene encodes CDR1 SGHNT and CDR2 YYREEE (reference sequence). After removal of 6 bases from V and 3 bases from J, the junction contained 2 bases not matched to a gene. The CDR3 runs 12 residues. The CDR3 DNA reads TGTGCCAGCACCCGGGGGGAAGAGACCCAGTACTTC. This gives the protein CASTRGEETQYF.

The chain couples TRBV28 to TRBJ2-7; TRBD1 matches 9 bases. The germline V gene has CDR1 MDHEN and CDR2 SYDVKM. J was trimmed by 3 bases and V by 8 bases; bases with no gene match: 2. The CDR3 is made up of 12 amino acids. CDR3 coding DNA: TGTGCCAGCGGGACAGGGCACTACGAGCAGTACGTC. Amino acids: CASGTGHYEQYV.

The sample holds many counts of this clonotype. The chain joins TRBV5-6 to TRBJ2-1; 9 bases align to TRBD1. This CDR3 has 15 amino acids. Germline lookup yields CDR1 SGHDT and CDR2 YYEEEE. Trimming took 4 bases from V and 3 from J; bases not matched to a gene: 5. CDR3 bases: TGTGCCAGCAGCCGCGACAGGGGGTACTACAATGAGCAGTTCTTC. Translated: CASSRDRGYYNEQFF.

This clonotype was picked up a small number of times. The chain links TRBV5-1 to TRBJ1-1, with D unclear. V was shortened by 7 bases and J by 5 bases, with 18 bases between the two germline ends. The germline CDR1 and CDR2 sequences are SGHRS and YFSETQ. The CDR3 is 14 residues long. The CDR3 DNA sequence: TGCGCCAGCGCCTCGGGCACGGGTGATACTGAAGCTTTCTTT. Translation: CASASGTGDTEAFF.

This chain connects TRBV11-3 to TRBJ2-5, with 9 bases identical to TRBD1. V dropped 3 bases and J dropped 5; count of bases not matched to a gene: 7. The CDR3 runs to 15 residues. Per the germline V gene, CDR1 is SGHNT and CDR2 is YENEEA. The CDR3 spells CASSLGQGAGETQYF. In DNA, the CDR3 is TGTGCCAGCAGCTTGGGACAGGGAGCGGGGGAGACCCAGTACTTC.

This chain joins TRBV5-1 and TRBJ1-6; D is possibly TRBD1 (5 bases). V lost 4 bases and J lost 2, with 10 bases in between. The CDR3 has 15 amino acids. Per germline, CDR1 SGHRS and CDR2 YFSETQ. The CDR3 DNA is TGCGCCAGCAGCCCCGACAGACCCTATAATTCACCCCTCCACTTT. Its translation is CASSPDRPYNSPLHF.

This clonotype has at least ten counts. In DNA, the CDR3 is TGCGCCAGCAGTTGGGGGGCTGGGATCACAGATACGCAGTATTTT. As protein: CASSWGAGITDTQYF. The genes are TRBV5-1 and TRBJ2-3; D tentatively reads TRBD1 or TRBD2 (6 bases each). Germline CDR1 SGHRS, CDR2 YFSETQ. The CDR3 is 15 amino acids. The V and J ends lost 5 bases and 2 bases respectively, with 15 bases between them.

The CDR3 is CASSMYRGTYNEQFF. The CDR3, as DNA: TGTGCCAGCAGCATGTACAGGGGGACCTACAATGAGCAGTTCTTC. The V call is TRBV5-5, the J call TRBJ2-1; 8 nucleotides match TRBD1. J was trimmed by 2 bases and V by 4 bases; bases with no gene match: 5. The CDR3 contains 15 residues. Looked up from germline, CDR1 is SGHKS and CDR2 is YYEKEE (reference sequence).

This clonotype turned up a few times. The chain carries TRBV6-5 and TRBJ1-3; D is perhaps TRBD1 (5 bases). The length of the CDR3 is 17 residues. Trimming pared 2 bases from V and 2 bases from J, leaving 16 bases between. In germline, CDR1 is MNHEY, CDR2 SVGAGI. The CDR3 region has the DNA TGTGCCAGCAGTTACGATGCCCGGCGCAGGGCTGGAAACACCATATATTTT. Amino acid sequence: CASSYDARRRAGNTIYF.

This clonotype was observed a few times. The rearrangement joins TRBV5-1 to TRBJ1-4; 9 nucleotides line up with TRBD1. The V gene's germline CDR1 is SGHRS and CDR2 YFSETQ. The CDR3 is 14 residues long. Trimming took 4 bases from V and 4 from J; bases not matched to a gene: 2. The CDR3 DNA is TGCGCCAGCAGCATGGGACAGGGTAATGAAAAACTGTTTTTT. Encoded protein: CASSMGQGNEKLFF.

In its sample, this clonotype was seen many times. CDR3 loop: CASSIPGLTDTQYF. The CDR3 bases are TGTGCCAGTAGTATTCCCGGTCTCACAGATACGCAGTATTTT. The V and J genes are TRBV19 and TRBJ2-3; no reliable D call. Germline values: CDR1 LNHDA, CDR2 SQIVND (reference sequence). The CDR3 runs 14 residues. V lost 3 bases, J lost 2 bases, and 9 bases lay in between. Full variable domain (missing parts from reference TRBV19 and TRBJ2-3): DGGITQSPKYLFRKEGQNVTLSCEQNLNHDAMYWYRQDPGQGLRLIYYSQIVNDFQKGDIAEGYSVSREKKESFPLTVTSAQKNPTAFYLCASSIPGLTDTQYFGPGTRLTVL.

This clonotype has a count of ten or more. This chain uses TRBV7-3 with TRBJ1-2, with TRBD1 matching over 10 bases. Germline V gene lookup returns CDR1 SGHTA and CDR2 FQGTGA. V gave up 5 bases and J gave up 3 bases; unmatched junction bases: 6. The CDR3 has 15 amino acids. CDR3: CASSLTGGLDYGYTF. In DNA, the CDR3 is TGTGCCAGCAGCCTGACAGGGGGCTTGGACTATGGCTACACCTTC.

In its sample, this clonotype was seen many times. At one boundary the junction diverges from the germline segment, which might be a read error. The DNA of the CDR3 is TGTGCCAGCAGCCAAGAGAACGCCGGGGAGCTGTTTTTT. Encoded protein: CASSQENAGELFF. This chain uses TRBV3-1 with TRBJ2-2; no clear D gene. Germline V gene sequence: CDR1 LGHDT, CDR2 YNNKEL (reference sequence). This CDR3 spans 13 amino acids. Combining the CDR3 with reference TRBV3-1 and TRBJ2-2 gives the whole variable domain DTAVSQTPKYLVTQMGNDKSIKCEQNLGHDTMYWYKQDSKKFLKIMFSYNNKELIINETVPNRFSPKSPDKAHLNLHINSLELGDSAVYFCASSQENAGELFFGEGSRLTVL.

In this sample, this clonotype turned up a few times. The rearrangement links TRBV7-2 to TRBJ2-5; D is unresolved. The germline V gene encodes CDR1 SGHTA and CDR2 FQGNSA. The V and J ends lost 4 bases and 1 base respectively, with 13 bases between them. CDR3 length equals 15 residues. The CDR3 bases are TGTGCCAGCAGCTCCCGTCTCGGGCGCCAAGAGACCCAGTACTTC. Translation gives CASSSRLGRQETQYF.

Many counts were recorded for this clonotype. The chain couples TRBV27 to TRBJ2-5, with D perhaps given as TRBD1 or TRBD2 (5 bases each). The V gene's germline CDR1 is MNHEY and CDR2 SMNVEV (reference sequence). This CDR3 is built from 12 residues. V dropped 6 bases and J dropped 5 bases, with 10 bases sitting between them. The CDR3 region is CASRAWGETQYF. The CDR3 nucleotides are TGTGCCAGCAGGGCTTGGGGGGAGACCCAGTACTTC.

This clonotype was detected once. The chain recombines TRBV5-4 with TRBJ1-1; D gene ambiguous. Deletions cut 3 bases from V and 5 bases from J, with 20 bases between. The germline gives CDR1 SGHNT, CDR2 YYREEE (reference sequence). The CDR3 runs 16 residues. The chain's CDR3 is CASSSSLGSSGTEAFF. The CDR3 nucleotides read TGTGCCAGCAGCTCATCCCTCGGCAGCTCGGGGACTGAAGCTTTCTTT. Full variable domain (missing parts from reference TRBV5-4 and TRBJ1-1): ETGVTQSPTHLIKTRGQQVTLRCSSQSGHNTVSWYQQALGQGPQFIFQYYREEENGRGNFPPRFSGLQFPNYSSELNVNALELDDSALYLCASSSSLGSSGTEAFFGQGTRLTVV.

Concerning this clonotype itself: One base away lies a much larger clone, so this may be a sequencing read error. The chain recombines TRBV2 with TRBJ2-7; D remains unclear. Germline loops: CDR1 SNHLY, CDR2 FYNNEI. V gave up 8 bases and J gave up 3 bases, with 14 bases separating them. The CDR3 has 13 residues. As DNA, the CDR3 is TGTGCCAGCTGCCCCCTGGGGTACTACGAGCAGTACGTC. Protein product: CASCPLGYYEQYV.

V gene TRBV15 combines with J gene TRBJ2-3; TRBD2 matches at 8 bases. The CDR3 loop spans 18 amino acids. The germline gives CDR1 LNHNV, CDR2 YYDKDF (reference sequence). Trimming removed 2 bases from V and 0 bases from J; junction bases left unmatched: 10. The CDR3 is CATSRYSHSGVSTDTQYF. The CDR3 nucleotides read TGTGCCACCAGCAGATACTCACATAGCGGGGTTAGCACAGATACGCAGTATTTT.

This clonotype has at least ten counts. The gene calls are TRBV28 and TRBJ2-1; D perhaps matches TRBD2 (5 bases). The V and J ends lost 4 bases and 2 bases respectively, with 27 bases between them. Germline CDR1 is MDHEN and CDR2 is SYDVKM. This CDR3 is 20 amino acids long. Written as DNA, the CDR3 is TGTGCCAGCAGTTACCCGGATACTTTTAAAGCGGAAAACCCCTACAATGAGCAGTTCTTC. It translates to CASSYPDTFKAENPYNEQFF.

This clonotype appeared a few times. The chain combines TRBV7-9 with TRBJ2-1; 7 bases agree with TRBD1. V trimming: 4 bases; J trimming: 3 bases; junction bases outside the gene matches: 12. CDR3 size: 17 residues. Germline V gene lookup returns CDR1 SEHNR and CDR2 FQNEAQ (reference sequence). The CDR3 nucleotides read TGTGCCAGCAGCTCGTTCCGGGACAGCGATTTCTACAATGAGCAGTTCTTC. It yields the protein CASSSFRDSDFYNEQFF.

This clonotype was picked up a small number of times. The CDR3, as DNA: TGTGCCAGCAGCGAGAAGACCCGAGGTCAGGAGACCCAGTACTTC. It codes for CASSEKTRGQETQYF. This sequence joins TRBV5-4 and TRBJ2-5; D unresolved. V shed 4 bases and J shed 5 bases, with 18 bases lying between them. Germline assignment: CDR1 SGHNT and CDR2 YYREEE (reference sequence). CDR3 size: 15 residues.